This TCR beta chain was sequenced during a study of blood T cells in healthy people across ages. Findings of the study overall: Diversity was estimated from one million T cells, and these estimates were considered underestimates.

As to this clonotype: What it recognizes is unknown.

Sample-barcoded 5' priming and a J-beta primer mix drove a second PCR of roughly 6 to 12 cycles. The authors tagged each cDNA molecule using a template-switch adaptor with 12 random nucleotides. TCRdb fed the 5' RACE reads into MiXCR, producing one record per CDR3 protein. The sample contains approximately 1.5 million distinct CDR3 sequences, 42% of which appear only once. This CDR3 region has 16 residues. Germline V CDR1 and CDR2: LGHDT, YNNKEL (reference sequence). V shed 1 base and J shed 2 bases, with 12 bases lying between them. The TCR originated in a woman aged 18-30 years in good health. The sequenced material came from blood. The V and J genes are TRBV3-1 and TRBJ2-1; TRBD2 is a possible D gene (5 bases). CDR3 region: CASSQGSGNTYNEQFF. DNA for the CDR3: TGTGCCAGCAGCCAAGGTTCCGGGAACACCTACAATGAGCAGTTCTTC.